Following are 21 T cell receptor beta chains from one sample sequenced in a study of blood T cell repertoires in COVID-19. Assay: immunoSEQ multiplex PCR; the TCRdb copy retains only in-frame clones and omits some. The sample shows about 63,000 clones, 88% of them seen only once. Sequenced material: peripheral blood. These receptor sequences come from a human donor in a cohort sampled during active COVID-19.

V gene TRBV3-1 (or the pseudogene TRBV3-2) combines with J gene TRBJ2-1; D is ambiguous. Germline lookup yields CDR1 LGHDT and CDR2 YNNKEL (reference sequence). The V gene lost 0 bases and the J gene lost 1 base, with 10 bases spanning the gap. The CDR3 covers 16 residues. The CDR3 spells CASSQELGSSYNEQFF. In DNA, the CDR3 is TGTGCCAGCAGCCAAGAGCTAGGATCGTCCTACAATGAGCAGTTCTTC.

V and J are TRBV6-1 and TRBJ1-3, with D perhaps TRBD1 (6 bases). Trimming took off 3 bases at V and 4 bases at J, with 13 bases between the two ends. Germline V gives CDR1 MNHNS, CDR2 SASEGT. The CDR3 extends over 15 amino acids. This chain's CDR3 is CASSDPQGRGNTIYF. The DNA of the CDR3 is TGTGCCAGCAGTGATCCTCAGGGGCGCGGAAACACCATATATTTT.

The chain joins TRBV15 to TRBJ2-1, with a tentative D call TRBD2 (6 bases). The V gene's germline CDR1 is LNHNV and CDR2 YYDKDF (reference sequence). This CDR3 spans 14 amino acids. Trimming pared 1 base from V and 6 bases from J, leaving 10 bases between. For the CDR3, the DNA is TGTGCCACCAGCAGAGGCGGGACTGGCAATGAGCAGTTCTTC. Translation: CATSRGGTGNEQFF. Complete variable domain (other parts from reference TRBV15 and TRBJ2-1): DAMVIQNPRYQVTQFGKPVTLSCSQTLNHNVMYWYQQKSSQAPKLLFHYYDKDFNNEADTPDNFQSRRPNTSFCFLDIRSPGLGDTAMYLCATSRGGTGNEQFFGPGTRLTVL.

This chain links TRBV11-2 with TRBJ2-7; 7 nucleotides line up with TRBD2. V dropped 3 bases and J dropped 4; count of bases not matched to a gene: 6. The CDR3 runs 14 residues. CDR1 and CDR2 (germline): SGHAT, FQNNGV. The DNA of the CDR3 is TGTGCCAGCAGCTTCGGGGGGACTTTATACGAGCAGTACTTC. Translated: CASSFGGTLYEQYF.

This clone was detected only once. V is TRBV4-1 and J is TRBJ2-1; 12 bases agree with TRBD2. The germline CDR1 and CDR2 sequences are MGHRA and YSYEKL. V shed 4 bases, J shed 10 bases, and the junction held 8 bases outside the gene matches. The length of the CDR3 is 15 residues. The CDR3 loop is CASSPPSGGAGEQFF. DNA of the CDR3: TGCGCCAGCAGCCCACCTAGCGGGGGGGCCGGAGAGCAGTTCTTC.

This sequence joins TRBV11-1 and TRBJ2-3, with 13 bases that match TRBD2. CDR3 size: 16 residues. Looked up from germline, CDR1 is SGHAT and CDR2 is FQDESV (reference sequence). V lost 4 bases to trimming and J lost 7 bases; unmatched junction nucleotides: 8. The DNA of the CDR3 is TGTGCCAGCAGCTCAACTAGCGGGGGGGCTCGAAATACGCAGTATTTT. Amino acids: CASSSTSGGARNTQYF.

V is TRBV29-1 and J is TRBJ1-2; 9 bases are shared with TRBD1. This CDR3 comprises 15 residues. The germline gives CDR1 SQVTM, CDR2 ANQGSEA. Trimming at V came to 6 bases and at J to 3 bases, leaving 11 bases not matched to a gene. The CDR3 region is CSVSPGQGPHYGYTF. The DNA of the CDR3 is TGCAGCGTGAGTCCGGGACAGGGACCACACTATGGCTACACCTTC.

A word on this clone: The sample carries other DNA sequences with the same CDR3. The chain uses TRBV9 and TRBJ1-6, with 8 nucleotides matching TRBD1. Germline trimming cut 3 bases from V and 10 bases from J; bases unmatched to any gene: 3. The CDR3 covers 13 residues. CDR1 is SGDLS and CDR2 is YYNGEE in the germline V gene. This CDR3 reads CASSAGGRSPLHF. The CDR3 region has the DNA TGTGCCAGCAGCGCAGGGGGCAGATCACCCCTCCACTTT.

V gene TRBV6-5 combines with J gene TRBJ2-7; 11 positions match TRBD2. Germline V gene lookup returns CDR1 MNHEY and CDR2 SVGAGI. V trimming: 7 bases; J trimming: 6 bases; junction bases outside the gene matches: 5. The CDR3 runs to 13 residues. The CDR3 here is CASKTSGRGEQYF. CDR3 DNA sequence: TGTGCCAGCAAAACTAGCGGGAGAGGCGAGCAGTACTTC.

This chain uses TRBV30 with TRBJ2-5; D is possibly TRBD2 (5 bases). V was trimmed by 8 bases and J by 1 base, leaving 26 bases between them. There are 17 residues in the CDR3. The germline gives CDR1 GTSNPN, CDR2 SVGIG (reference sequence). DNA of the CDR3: TGTGCCACAACCCCGGGGTCCAACGGTGGTTTCCAAGAGACCCAGTACTTC. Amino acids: CATTPGSNGGFQETQYF.

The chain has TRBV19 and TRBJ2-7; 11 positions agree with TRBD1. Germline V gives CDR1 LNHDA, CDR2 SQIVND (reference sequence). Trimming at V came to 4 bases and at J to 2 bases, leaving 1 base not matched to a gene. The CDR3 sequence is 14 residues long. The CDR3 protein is CASSRGQGAYEQYF. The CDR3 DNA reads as TGTGCCAGTAGTAGGGGACAGGGGGCCTACGAGCAGTACTTC.

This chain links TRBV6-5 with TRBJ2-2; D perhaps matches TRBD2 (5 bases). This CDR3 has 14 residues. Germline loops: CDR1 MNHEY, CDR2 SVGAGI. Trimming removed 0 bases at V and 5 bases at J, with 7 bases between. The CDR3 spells CASSYSGVTGELFF. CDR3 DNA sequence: TGTGCCAGCAGTTACTCCGGGGTAACCGGGGAGCTGTTTTTT.

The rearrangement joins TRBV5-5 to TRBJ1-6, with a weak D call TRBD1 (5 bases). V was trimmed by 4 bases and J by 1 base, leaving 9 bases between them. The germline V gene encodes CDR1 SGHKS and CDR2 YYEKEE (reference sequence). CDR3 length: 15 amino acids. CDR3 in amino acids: CASSIGTSYNSPLHF. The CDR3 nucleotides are TGTGCCAGCAGCATAGGGACTTCCTATAATTCACCCCTCCACTTT. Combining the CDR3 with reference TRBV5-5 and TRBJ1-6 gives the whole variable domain DAGVTQSPTHLIKTRGQQVTLRCSPISGHKSVSWYQQVLGQGPQFIFQYYEKEERGRGNFPDRFSARQFPNYSSELNVNALLLGDSALYLCASSIGTSYNSPLHFGNGTRLTVT.

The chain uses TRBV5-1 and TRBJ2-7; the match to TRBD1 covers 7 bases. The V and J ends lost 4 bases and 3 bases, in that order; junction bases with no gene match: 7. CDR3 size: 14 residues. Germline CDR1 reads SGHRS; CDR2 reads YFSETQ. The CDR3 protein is CASSRTGVDYEQYF. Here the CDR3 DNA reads TGCGCCAGCAGCCGGACAGGCGTAGACTACGAGCAGTACTTC.

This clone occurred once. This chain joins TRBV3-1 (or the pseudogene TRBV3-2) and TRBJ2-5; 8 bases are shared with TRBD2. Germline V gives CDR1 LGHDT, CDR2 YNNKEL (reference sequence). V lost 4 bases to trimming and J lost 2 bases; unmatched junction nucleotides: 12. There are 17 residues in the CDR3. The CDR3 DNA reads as TGTGCCAGCAGCCCCAGGCTAGAGCGGGGGCCACAAGAGACCCAGTACTTC. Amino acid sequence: CASSPRLERGPQETQYF.

CDR3 DNA sequence: TGTGCCAGCAGGACTCTAGAGTACTACAATGAGCAGTTCTTC. The encoded protein is CASRTLEYYNEQFF. V and J are TRBV27 and TRBJ2-1; D call uncertain. Between the trimmed V and J ends, which lost 6 bases and 3 bases, there was a span of 12 bases. The germline gives CDR1 MNHEY, CDR2 SMNVEV (reference sequence). The CDR3 length is 14 residues.

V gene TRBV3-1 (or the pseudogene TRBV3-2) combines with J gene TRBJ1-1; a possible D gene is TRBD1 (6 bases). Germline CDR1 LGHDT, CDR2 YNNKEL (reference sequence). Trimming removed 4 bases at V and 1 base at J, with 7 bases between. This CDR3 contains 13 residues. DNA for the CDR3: TGTGCCAGCAGCCGGACAGCGAACACTGAAGCTTTCTTT. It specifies CASSRTANTEAFF.

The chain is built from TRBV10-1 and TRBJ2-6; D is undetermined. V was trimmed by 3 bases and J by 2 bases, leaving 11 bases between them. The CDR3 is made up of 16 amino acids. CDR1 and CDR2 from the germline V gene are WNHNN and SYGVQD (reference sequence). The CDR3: CASSDSGSPGANVLTF. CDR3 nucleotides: TGCGCCAGCAGTGACTCAGGATCCCCTGGGGCCAACGTCCTGACTTTC.

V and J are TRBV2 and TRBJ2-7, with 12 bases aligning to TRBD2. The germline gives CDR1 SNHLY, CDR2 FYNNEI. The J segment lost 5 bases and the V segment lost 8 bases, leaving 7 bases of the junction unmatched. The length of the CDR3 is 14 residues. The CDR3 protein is CASLGLAGWNEQYF. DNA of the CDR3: TGTGCCAGCTTAGGACTAGCGGGATGGAACGAGCAGTACTTC. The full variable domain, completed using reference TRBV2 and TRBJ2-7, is EPEVTQTPSHQVTQMGQEVILRCVPISNHLYFYWYRQILGQKVEFLVSFYNNEISEKSEIFDDQFSVERPDGSNFTLKIRSTKLEDSAMYFCASLGLAGWNEQYFGPGTRLTVT.

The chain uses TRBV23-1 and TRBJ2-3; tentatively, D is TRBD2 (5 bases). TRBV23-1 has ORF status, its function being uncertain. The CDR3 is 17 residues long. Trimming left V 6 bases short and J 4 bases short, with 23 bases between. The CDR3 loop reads CASSPSSSSVAADTQYF. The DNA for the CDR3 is TGCGCCAGCAGCCCTTCTTCCAGTAGCGTGGCTGCAGATACGCAGTATTTT.

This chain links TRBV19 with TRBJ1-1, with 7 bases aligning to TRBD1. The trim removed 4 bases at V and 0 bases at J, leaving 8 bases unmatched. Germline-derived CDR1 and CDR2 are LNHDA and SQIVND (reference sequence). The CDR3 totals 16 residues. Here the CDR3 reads CASSTGQANMNTEAFF. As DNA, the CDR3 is TGTGCCAGTAGTACCGGACAGGCAAATATGAACACTGAAGCTTTCTTT.